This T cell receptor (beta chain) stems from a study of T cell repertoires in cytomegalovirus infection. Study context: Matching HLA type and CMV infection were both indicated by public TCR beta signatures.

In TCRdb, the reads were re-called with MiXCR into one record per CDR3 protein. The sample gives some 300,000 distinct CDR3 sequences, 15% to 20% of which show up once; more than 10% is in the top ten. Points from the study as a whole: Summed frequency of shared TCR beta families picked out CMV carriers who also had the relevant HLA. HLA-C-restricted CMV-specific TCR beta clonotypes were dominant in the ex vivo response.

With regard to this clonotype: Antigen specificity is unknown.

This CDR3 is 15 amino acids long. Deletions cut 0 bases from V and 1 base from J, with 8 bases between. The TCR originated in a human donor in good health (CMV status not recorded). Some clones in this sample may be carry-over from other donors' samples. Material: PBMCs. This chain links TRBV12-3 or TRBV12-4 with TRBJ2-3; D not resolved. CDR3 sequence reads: CASSLARSGTDTQYF. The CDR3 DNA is TGTGCCAGCAGTTTAGCGCGGTCGGGCACAGATACGCAGTATTTT.